These T cell receptor beta chains were read from a single sample in a study. MiXCR, run by TCRdb on the RT-PCR reads, gives a single entry per CDR3 protein. The sample yields fewer than 800,000 distinct CDR3 sequences, 12% to 15% seen once. The sample was memory CD4+ T cells from blood. The receptors were sampled from a female donor in good health, serving as a healthy control. Both conserved end residues are part of each CDR3. The D gene is left open where the match is weak. The size field is filled for only some rows; it gives once, few, many or a size class.

TRBJ2-1 | NA | TRBV7-2 | few | CASSLQPSSYNEQFF | TGTGCCAGCAGCCTACAACCGAGCTCCTACAATGAGCAGTTCTTC
TRBJ1-6 | NA | TRBV4-2 | few | CASSQEGIRRGTNSPLHF | TGTGCCAGCAGCCAAGAGGGCATCCGGAGGGGTACGAATTCACCCCTCCACTTT
TRBJ2-3 | NA | TRBV2 | once | CASGAGLLDTQYF | TGTGCCAGCGGGGCGGGATTACTAGATACGCAGTATTTT
TRBJ1-1 | NA | TRBV12-3/TRBV12-4 | many | CASSLLLGQSYTEAFF | TGTGCCAGCAGTTTATTGTTAGGACAGTCTTACACTGAAGCTTTCTTT
TRBJ2-3 | TRBD2 | TRBV6-5 | many | CASRGPLGRDTQYF | TGTGCCAGCAGGGGACCACTCGGGAGGGATACGCAGTATTTT
TRBJ1-2 | NA | TRBV6-2/TRBV6-3 | few | CASSLPLRTARGYTF | TGTGCCAGCAGCCTTCCCTTACGGACGGCACGGGGCTACACCTTC
TRBJ2-2 | NA | TRBV6-5 | NA | CASSLIDSNTGELFF | TGTGCCAGCAGTCTCATTGACAGCAACACCGGGGAGCTGTTTTTT
TRBJ1-2 | NA | TRBV12-3/TRBV12-4 | many | CASSLDRPYGYTF | TGTGCCAGCAGTTTAGACAGACCCTATGGCTACACCTTC
TRBJ1-2 | NA | TRBV7-2 | NA | CASSLQGLVYTF | TGTGCCAGCAGCTTGCAGGGGTTAGTCTACACCTTC
TRBJ1-1 | NA | TRBV4-3 | NA | CASSQWGGRTEAFF | TGCGCCAGCAGCCAATGGGGCGGGCGCACTGAAGCTTTCTTT
TRBJ2-1 | NA | TRBV29-1 | NA | CSVSGREGSYNEQFF | TGCAGCGTTAGTGGTCGGGAAGGCTCCTACAATGAGCAGTTCTTC
TRBJ2-1 | TRBD1 | TRBV5-1 | NA | CASSRTRGQGWVNEQFF | TGCGCCAGCAGCCGAACACGAGGACAGGGGTGGGTCAATGAGCAGTTCTTC
TRBJ1-1 | NA | TRBV5-1 | few | CASSFGDPTTEAFF | TGCGCCAGCAGTTTCGGAGATCCGACCACTGAAGCTTTCTTT
TRBJ1-1 | NA | TRBV27 | NA | CASTPGGAAEAFF | TGTGCCAGCACCCCTGGGGGGGCAGCTGAAGCTTTCTTT
TRBJ1-2 | NA | TRBV7-9 | NA | CASSFGVYYGYTF | TGTGCCAGCAGCTTCGGGGTTTACTATGGCTACACCTTC
TRBJ1-1 | NA | TRBV6-4 | NA | CASSDGVGAEAFF | TGTGCCAGCAGTGACGGGGTTGGGGCTGAAGCTTTCTTT
TRBJ2-5 | NA | TRBV5-1 | few | CASSLVQVEETQYF | TGCGCCAGCAGCTTGGTTCAGGTTGAGGAGACCCAGTACTTC
TRBJ2-3 | NA | TRBV20-1 | many | CSARGGGARTDTQYF | TGCAGTGCTAGAGGTGGAGGCGCCCGCACAGATACGCAGTATTTT
TRBJ1-1 | NA | TRBV7-8 | few | CASTRGGTEAFF | TGTGCCAGCACCCGCGGCGGCACTGAAGCTTTCTTT
TRBJ2-1 | TRBD1 | TRBV5-1 | NA | CASSFQGDPYNEQFF | TGCGCCAGCAGCTTTCAGGGGGACCCCTACAATGAGCAGTTCTTC
TRBJ2-5 | NA | TRBV20-1 | few | CSARDAKRSETQYF | TGCAGTGCTAGAGATGCAAAGCGGTCAGAGACCCAGTACTTC
TRBJ2-5 | NA | TRBV20-1 | few | CSARVGQETQYF | TGCAGTGCTAGGGTCGGGCAAGAGACCCAGTACTTC
TRBJ2-1 | TRBD2 | TRBV4-2 | many | CASSQDEAGGPNEQFF | TGTGCCAGCAGCCAAGACGAAGCGGGAGGGCCCAATGAGCAGTTCTTC
TRBJ2-3 | TRBD2 | TRBV4-1 | many | CASSQGTSGLNTDTQYF | TGCGCCAGCAGCCAGGGGACTAGCGGTTTAAACACAGATACGCAGTATTTT
TRBJ1-4 | NA | TRBV5-4 | NA | CASSLATGQTANEKLFF | TGTGCCAGCAGCTTGGCGACAGGCCAAACGGCTAATGAAAAACTGTTTTTT
TRBJ2-7 | NA | TRBV24-1 | many | CATSDSGSVTYEQYF | TGTGCCACCAGTGATTCCGGGTCGGTAACTTACGAGCAGTACTTC
TRBJ2-7 | NA | TRBV11-2 | NA | CASSLWGGYYEQYF | TGTGCCAGCAGCCTATGGGGCGGATACTACGAGCAGTACTTC
TRBJ2-1 | TRBD2 | TRBV7-3 | NA | CASSLTPSGARREQFF | TGTGCCAGCAGCTTAACGCCTAGCGGGGCAAGGAGGGAGCAGTTCTTC
TRBJ1-1 | NA | TRBV12-3/TRBV12-4 | few | CASSRVTEAFF | TGTGCCAGCAGTAGGGTTACTGAAGCTTTCTTT
TRBJ2-7 | NA | TRBV7-9 | many | CASSLAGGAGLYEQYF | TGTGCCAGCAGCTTAGCGGGGGGCGCCGGCCTCTACGAGCAGTACTTC
TRBJ2-2 | NA | TRBV7-8 | NA | CASSFTSVPGSGELFF | NA
TRBJ2-1 | TRBD2 | TRBV5-1 | few | CASSLTSGSTVGEQFF | TGCGCCAGCAGCTTAACTAGCGGGAGTACGGTGGGTGAGCAGTTCTTC
TRBJ2-1 | TRBD2 | TRBV20-1 | few | CSATVAGKGRYNEQFF | TGCAGTGCTACCGTAGCGGGAAAGGGTAGATACAATGAGCAGTTCTTC
TRBJ1-5 | TRBD1 | TRBV29-1 | NA | CSAWTGDNQPQHF | TGCAGCGCATGGACAGGGGACAATCAGCCCCAGCATTTT
TRBJ2-7 | NA | TRBV7-3 | few | CASSSNHYEQYF | TGTGCCAGCAGCTCTAACCACTACGAGCAGTACTTC
TRBJ2-2 | NA | TRBV27 | few | CASSLSGAFTGELFF | TGTGCCAGCAGTTTATCGGGGGCATTCACCGGGGAGCTGTTTTTT
TRBJ1-1 | NA | TRBV7-8 | few | CASSAGGESTEAFF | TGTGCCAGCTCGGCGGGGGGCGAGAGCACTGAAGCTTTCTTT